Below are 9 T cell receptor beta chains sequenced from a single sample in a study of OX40 agonist ivuxolimab in advanced cancers. TCRdb's table, derived via immunoSEQ multiplex PCR, lists solely in-frame clones and lacks some. The sample holds more than 85,000 clones, 89% seen once. The starting material was CD4+ or CD8+ T cells sorted from blood, obtained in a trial of the OX40 agonist ivuxolimab. These receptors were obtained from an adult with an advanced solid tumor such as melanoma, head and neck, liver or kidney cancer.

The chain employs TRBV6-5 and TRBJ2-5, with TRBD2 identical over 12 bases. In germline, CDR1 is MNHEY, CDR2 SVGAGI. CDR3 size: 14 residues. The J segment lost 4 bases and the V segment lost 5 bases, leaving 2 bases of the junction unmatched. CDR3 nucleotides: TGTGCCAGCAGTCGACTAGCGGGAGTAGAGACCCAGTACTTC. Translated, it gives CASSRLAGVETQYF.

The genes are TRBV6-5 and TRBJ2-3; the D gene could be TRBD1 or TRBD2 (5 bases each). The CDR3 loop spans 12 amino acids. V was trimmed by 8 bases and J by 6 bases, leaving 12 bases between them. CDR1 and CDR2 (germline): MNHEY, SVGAGI. CDR3 protein: CASRDGPDTQYF. The DNA for the CDR3 is TGTGCCAGCCGGGACGGCCCGGATACGCAGTATTTT.

J is TRBJ1-2 and V is TRBV29-1; unclear D gene. The V and J ends lost 5 bases and 8 bases respectively, with 15 bases between them. The germline V gene has CDR1 SQVTM and CDR2 ANQGSEA. The CDR3 sequence is 12 residues long. CDR3 bases: TGCAGCGTTTTAGGAGATGCTGAGGGCTACACCTTC. This encodes CSVLGDAEGYTF.

The chain joins TRBV29-1 to TRBJ2-1; unclear D gene. Between the trimmed V and J ends, which lost 3 bases and 7 bases, there was a span of 7 bases. The CDR3 sequence is 11 residues long. Germline V lookup: CDR1 SQVTM, CDR2 ANQGSEA. The DNA of the CDR3 is TGCAGCGTTGAGCCTATGAATGAGCAGTTCTTC. It yields the protein CSVEPMNEQFF.

The CDR3, as DNA: TGTGCCAGCAGTCAGACGGTCCACTATGGCTACACCTTC. Protein: CASSQTVHYGYTF. V is TRBV28 and J is TRBJ1-2; D gene ambiguous. The V and J ends lost 5 bases and 3 bases respectively, with 10 bases between them. From germline, CDR1 is MDHEN and CDR2 SYDVKM. CDR3 length: 13 residues.

The chain has TRBV14 and TRBJ2-1, with 9 bases that match TRBD2. CDR1 is SGHDN, CDR2 FVKESK, per germline. Germline trimming cut 2 bases from V and 0 bases from J; bases unmatched to any gene: 2. This CDR3 is 16 amino acids long. The CDR3: CASSQLTSGSYNEQFF. CDR3 nucleotide sequence: TGTGCCAGCAGCCAACTGACTAGCGGCTCCTACAATGAGCAGTTCTTC.

Comments on this clone: Other DNA sequences in the sample encode the same CDR3. This chain joins TRBV7-9 and TRBJ1-2; 10 bases agree with TRBD1. After removal of 5 bases from V and 1 base from J, the junction contained 4 bases not matched to a gene. CDR3 size: 15 residues. Germline-derived CDR1 and CDR2 are SEHNR and FQNEAQ (reference sequence). The CDR3 nucleotides read TGTGCCAGCAGCCCATGGACAGGGGGTAACTATGGCTACACCTTC. Residues: CASSPWTGGNYGYTF.

The chain is built from TRBV15 and TRBJ2-5; D gene unclear. There are 13 residues in the CDR3. Germline V CDR1 and CDR2: LNHNV, YYDKDF (reference sequence). Trimming left V 0 bases short and J 3 bases short, with 5 bases between. CDR3 sequence (DNA): TGTGCCACCAGCAGAGATAGGGAAGAGACCCAGTACTTC. This encodes CATSRDREETQYF. The whole variable domain, remainder taken from reference TRBV15 and TRBJ2-5, is DAMVIQNPRYQVTQFGKPVTLSCSQTLNHNVMYWYQQKSSQAPKLLFHYYDKDFNNEADTPDNFQSRRPNTSFCFLDIRSPGLGDTAMYLCATSRDREETQYFGPGTRLLVL.

The rearrangement uses TRBV7-2 and TRBJ1-2; D remains unclear. CDR1 is SGHTA and CDR2 is FQGNSA in the germline V gene. This CDR3 contains 12 residues. The germline V and J ends were trimmed by 5 bases and 4 bases, with 8 bases remaining between them. DNA for the CDR3: TGTGCCAGCAGCCAGACGACCTATGGCTACACCTTC. Its translation: CASSQTTYGYTF.